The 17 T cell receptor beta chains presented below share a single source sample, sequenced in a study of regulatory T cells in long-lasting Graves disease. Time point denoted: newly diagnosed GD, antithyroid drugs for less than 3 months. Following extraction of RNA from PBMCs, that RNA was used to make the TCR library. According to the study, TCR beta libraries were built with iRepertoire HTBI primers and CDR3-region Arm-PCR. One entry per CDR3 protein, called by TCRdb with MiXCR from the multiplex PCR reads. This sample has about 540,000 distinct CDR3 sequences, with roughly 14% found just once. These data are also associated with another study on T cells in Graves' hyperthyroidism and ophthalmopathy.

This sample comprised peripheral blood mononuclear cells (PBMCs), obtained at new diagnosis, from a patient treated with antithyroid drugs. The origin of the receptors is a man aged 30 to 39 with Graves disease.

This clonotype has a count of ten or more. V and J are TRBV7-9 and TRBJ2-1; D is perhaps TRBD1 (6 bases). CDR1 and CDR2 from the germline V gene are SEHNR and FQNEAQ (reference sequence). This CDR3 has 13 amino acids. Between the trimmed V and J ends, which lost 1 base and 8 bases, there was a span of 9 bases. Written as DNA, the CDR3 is TGTGCCAGCAGCTTAGAAGCAGGGGATGAGCAGTTCTTC. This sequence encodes CASSLEAGDEQFF. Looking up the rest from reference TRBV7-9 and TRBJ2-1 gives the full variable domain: DTGVSQNPRHKITKRGQNVTFRCDPISEHNRLYWYRQTLGQGPEFLTYFQNEAQLEKSRLLSDRFSAERPKGSFSTLEIQRTEQGDSAMYLCASSLEAGDEQFFGPGTRLTVL.

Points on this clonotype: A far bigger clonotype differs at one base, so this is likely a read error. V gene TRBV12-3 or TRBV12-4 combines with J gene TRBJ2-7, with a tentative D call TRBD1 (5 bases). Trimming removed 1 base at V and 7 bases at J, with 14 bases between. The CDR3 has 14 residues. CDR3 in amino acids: CASSLGLQGGEQYF. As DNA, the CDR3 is TGTGCCAGCAGTTTAGGGCTCCAGGGCGGTGAGCAGTACTTC.

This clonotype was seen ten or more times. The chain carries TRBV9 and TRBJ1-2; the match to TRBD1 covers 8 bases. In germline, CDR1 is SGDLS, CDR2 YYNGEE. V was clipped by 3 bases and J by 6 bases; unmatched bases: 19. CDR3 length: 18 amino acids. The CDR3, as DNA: TGTGCCAGCAGCGGACGGGACAGGACTCGCCTGGGGCCCGATGGCTACACCTTC. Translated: CASSGRDRTRLGPDGYTF.

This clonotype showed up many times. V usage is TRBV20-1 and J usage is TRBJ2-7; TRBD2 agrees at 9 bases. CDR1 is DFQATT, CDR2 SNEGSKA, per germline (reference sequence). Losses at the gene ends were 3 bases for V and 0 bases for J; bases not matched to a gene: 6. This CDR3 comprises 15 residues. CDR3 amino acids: CSASPTSGRSYEQYF. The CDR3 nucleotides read TGCAGTGCTAGCCCTACTAGCGGGCGCTCCTACGAGCAGTACTTC.

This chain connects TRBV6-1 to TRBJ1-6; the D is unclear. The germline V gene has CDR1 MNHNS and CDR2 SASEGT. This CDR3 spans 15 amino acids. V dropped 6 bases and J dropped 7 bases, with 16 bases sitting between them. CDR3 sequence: CASRPPGFWNSPLHF. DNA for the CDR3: TGTGCCAGCAGGCCCCCAGGATTTTGGAATTCACCCCTCCACTTT.

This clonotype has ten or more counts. As DNA, the CDR3 is TGTGCCAGCAGTTATGACAGGGACTATGGTCAGCCCCAGCATTTT. The encoded protein is CASSYDRDYGQPQHF. The rearrangement joins TRBV6-5 to TRBJ1-5; 7 bases are a match to TRBD1. CDR3 size: 15 residues. The germline gives CDR1 MNHEY, CDR2 SVGAGI. With V trimmed by 3 bases and J by 6 bases, 8 bases remained unmatched.

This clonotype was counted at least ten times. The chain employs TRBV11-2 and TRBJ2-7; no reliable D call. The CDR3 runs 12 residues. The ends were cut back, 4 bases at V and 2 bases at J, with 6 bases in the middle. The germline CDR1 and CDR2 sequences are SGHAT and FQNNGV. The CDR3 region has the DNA TGTGCCAGCAGCTCACCTACCTACGAGCAGTACTTC. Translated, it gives CASSSPTYEQYF.

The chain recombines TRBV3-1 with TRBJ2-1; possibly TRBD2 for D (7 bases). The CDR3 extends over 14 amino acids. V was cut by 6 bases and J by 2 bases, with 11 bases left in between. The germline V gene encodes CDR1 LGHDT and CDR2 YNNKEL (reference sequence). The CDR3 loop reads CASRLGGAYNEQFF. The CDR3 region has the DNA TGTGCCAGCAGACTAGGGGGGGCCTACAATGAGCAGTTCTTC.

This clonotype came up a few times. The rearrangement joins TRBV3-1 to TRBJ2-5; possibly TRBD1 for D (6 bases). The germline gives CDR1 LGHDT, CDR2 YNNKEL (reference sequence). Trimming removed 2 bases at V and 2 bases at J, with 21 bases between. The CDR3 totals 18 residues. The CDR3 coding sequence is TGTGCCAGCAGCCAACTCCAAGGGGTGGGGGCAGAACAAGAGACCCAGTACTTC. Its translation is CASSQLQGVGAEQETQYF.

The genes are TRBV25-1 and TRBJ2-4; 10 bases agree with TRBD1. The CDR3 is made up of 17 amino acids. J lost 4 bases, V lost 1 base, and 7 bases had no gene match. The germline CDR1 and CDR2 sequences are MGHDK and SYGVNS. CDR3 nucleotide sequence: TGTGCCAGCAGTGAATTGGGACAGGGGAATAATAAAAACATTCAGTACTTC. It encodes CASSELGQGNNKNIQYF.

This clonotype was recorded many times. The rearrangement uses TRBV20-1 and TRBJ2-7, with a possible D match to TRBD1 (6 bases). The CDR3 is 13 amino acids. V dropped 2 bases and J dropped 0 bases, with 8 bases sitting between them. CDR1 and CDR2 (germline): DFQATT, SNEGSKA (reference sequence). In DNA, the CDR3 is TGCAGTGCTAGACGGACAGTCTCCTACGAGCAGTACTTC. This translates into CSARRTVSYEQYF.

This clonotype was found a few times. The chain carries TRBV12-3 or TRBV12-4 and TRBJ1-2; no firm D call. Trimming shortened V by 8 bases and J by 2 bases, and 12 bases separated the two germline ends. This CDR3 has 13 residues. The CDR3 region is CASRRWPNYGYTF. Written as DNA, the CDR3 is TGTGCCAGCCGTAGGTGGCCGAACTATGGCTACACCTTC.

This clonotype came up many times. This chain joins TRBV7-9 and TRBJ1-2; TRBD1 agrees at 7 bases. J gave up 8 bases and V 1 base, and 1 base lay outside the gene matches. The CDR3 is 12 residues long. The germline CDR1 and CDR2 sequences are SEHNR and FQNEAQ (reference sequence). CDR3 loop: CASSLEGAGYTF. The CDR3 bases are TGTGCCAGCAGCTTAGAGGGGGCCGGCTACACCTTC.

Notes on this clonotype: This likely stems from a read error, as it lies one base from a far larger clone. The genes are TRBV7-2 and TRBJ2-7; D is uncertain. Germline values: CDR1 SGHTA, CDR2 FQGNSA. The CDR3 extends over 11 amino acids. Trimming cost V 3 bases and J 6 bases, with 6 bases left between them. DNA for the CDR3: TGTGCCAGCAGCTTTACCTCCGAGCAGTACTTC. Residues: CASSFTSEQYF.

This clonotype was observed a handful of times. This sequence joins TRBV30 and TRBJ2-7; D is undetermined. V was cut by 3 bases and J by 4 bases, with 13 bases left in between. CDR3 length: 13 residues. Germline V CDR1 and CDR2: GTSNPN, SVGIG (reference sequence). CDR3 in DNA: TGTGCCTGGAGCCTGGGAACGGAATACGAGCAGTACTTC. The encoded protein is CAWSLGTEYEQYF.

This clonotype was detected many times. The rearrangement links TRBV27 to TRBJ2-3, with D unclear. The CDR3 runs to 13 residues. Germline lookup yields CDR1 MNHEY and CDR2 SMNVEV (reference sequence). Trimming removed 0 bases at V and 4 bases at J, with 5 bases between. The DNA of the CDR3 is TGTGCCAGCAGTTTATCGTTGGCAGATACGCAGTATTTT. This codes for CASSLSLADTQYF.

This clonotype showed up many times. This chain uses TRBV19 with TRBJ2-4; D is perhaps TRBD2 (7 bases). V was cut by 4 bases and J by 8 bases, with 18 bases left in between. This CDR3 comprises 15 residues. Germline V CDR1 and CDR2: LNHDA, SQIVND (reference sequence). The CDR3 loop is CASSTPRGASDIQYF. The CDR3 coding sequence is TGTGCCAGTAGTACCCCTCGGGGGGCTAGTGACATTCAGTACTTC.